This entry lists 9 T cell receptor beta chains sequenced from one sample in a study of graft-versus-host responses after intestinal transplantation. Some clones are missing from TCRdb's copy, which holds only in-frame ones; the method was immunoSEQ multiplex PCR. This table holds roughly 120,000 clones, about 93% found once. No antigens are known for them. Material: unstimulated CD4+ T cells sorted from spleen or lymph node cells, obtained before intestinal transplant. The source is a human donor who received an intestinal transplant.

V gene TRBV10-2 combines with J gene TRBJ1-1; 12 bases line up with TRBD1. Germline CDR1 reads WSHSY; CDR2 reads SAAADI. This CDR3 comprises 15 residues. Trimming cost V 3 bases and J 2 bases; bases outside gene matches: 1. CDR3 sequence (DNA): TGCGCCAGCAGTGATGGGACAGGGGGCAACACTGAAGCTTTCTTT. Its translation: CASSDGTGGNTEAFF.

The chain links TRBV7-9 to TRBJ2-5; 10 nucleotides agree with TRBD2. The CDR3 has 15 residues. Per germline, CDR1 SEHNR and CDR2 FQNEAQ (reference sequence). With 5 bases clipped from V and 5 bases from J, the junction kept 8 bases outside the gene matches. This chain's CDR3 is CASSRTSGTWETQYF. The DNA of the CDR3 is TGTGCCAGCAGCCGTACTAGCGGGACTTGGGAGACCCAGTACTTC.

The chain carries TRBV9 and TRBJ1-1; D is unclear. Looked up from germline, CDR1 is SGDLS and CDR2 is YYNGEE. The CDR3 runs 14 residues. Trimming removed 10 bases from V and 1 base from J, with 17 bases in between. The CDR3 here is CASSTQPQNTEAFF. CDR3 sequence (DNA): TGTGCCTCCTCAACACAGCCCCAGAACACTGAAGCTTTCTTT.

The chain is built from TRBV29-1 and TRBJ1-1; D gene uncertain. The length of the CDR3 is 13 residues. V lost 6 bases, J lost 8 bases, and 19 bases lay in between. Germline values: CDR1 SQVTM, CDR2 ANQGSEA. The CDR3 DNA follows: TGCAGCGTGGAGACACGGCACACTGTGGAAGCTTTCTTT. Translating gives CSVETRHTVEAFF. Variable domain in full (rest from reference TRBV29-1 and TRBJ1-1): SAVISQKPSRDICQRGTSLTIQCQVDSQVTMMFWYRQQPGQSLTLIATANQGSEATYESGFVIDKFPISRPNLTFSTLTVSNMSPEDSSIYLCSVETRHTVEAFFGQGTRLTVV.

The chain joins TRBV5-1 to TRBJ2-1; 8 bases map to TRBD1. Germline-derived CDR1 and CDR2 are SGHRS and YFSETQ. The CDR3 covers 17 residues. Unmatched junction bases numbered 13, after V lost 0 bases and J lost 8 bases. In DNA, the CDR3 is TGCGCCAGCAGCTTGGACCCCGGGCAGGGGGCGAGGGATGAGCAGTTCTTC. It is translated as CASSLDPGQGARDEQFF.

CDR3 region: CASSSTDRNNTGELFF. Written as DNA, the CDR3 is TGTGCCAGCAGCTCCACCGACAGGAATAACACCGGGGAGCTGTTTTTT. The chain links TRBV28 to TRBJ2-2; D may be TRBD1 (6 bases). Trimming took off 6 bases at V and 2 bases at J, with 16 bases between the two ends. Germline CDR1 is MDHEN and CDR2 is SYDVKM. The CDR3 length is 16 residues.

The chain is built from TRBV5-4 and TRBJ2-2, with 13 bases lining up with TRBD2. J lost 5 bases, V lost 4 bases, and 5 bases had no gene match. The CDR3 loop spans 16 amino acids. Germline V gene sequence: CDR1 SGHNT, CDR2 YYREEE (reference sequence). The CDR3: CASSRTSGSQTGELFF. In nucleotides, the CDR3 is TGTGCCAGCAGCCGGACTAGCGGGAGTCAGACCGGGGAGCTGTTTTTT.

The chain has TRBV25-1 and TRBJ2-2; 8 bases map to TRBD1. The CDR3 has 14 amino acids. The junction had 3 bases not matched to a gene; V was cut back by 7 bases and J by 2 bases. Looked up from germline, CDR1 is MGHDK and CDR2 is SYGVNS. The CDR3 reads CASTRGHNTGELFF. The DNA of the CDR3 is TGTGCCAGCACCAGGGGGCATAACACCGGGGAGCTGTTTTTT.

The chain uses TRBV7-9 and TRBJ2-1; possibly TRBD1 for D (5 bases). Per the germline V gene, CDR1 is SEHNR and CDR2 is FQNEAQ (reference sequence). The CDR3 runs 13 residues. Trimming took off 3 bases at V and 6 bases at J, with 9 bases between the two ends. The DNA of the CDR3 is TGTGCCAGCAGCTTCGCAGGGTCCAATGAGCAGTTCTTC. This sequence encodes CASSFAGSNEQFF.